This TCR beta chain originates from a study of T-cell reconstitution after alpha-beta-depleted transplantation in children. Study-level results: Expanded clones from the graft, numbering several hundred, reportedly supplied alpha-beta T cells about two months after transplant. Surviving recipient T cells and thymic progenitors produced the high day-60 TCRbeta diversity seen in some patients. T-cell counts and diversity at one year following transplant were attributed mainly to newly produced T cells.

A TCRbeta library incorporating unique molecular identifiers was prepared. TCRdb re-derived calls from the PCR reads in MiXCR, one entry per CDR3 protein. Of 200,000 to 300,000 distinct CDR3 sequences listed, about 26% are singletons. This clonotype has a count of ten or more. Its antigen is unidentified. Germline assignment: CDR1 LNHNV and CDR2 YYDKDF (reference sequence). The CDR3 is 13 residues long. Deletions cut 8 bases from V and 10 bases from J, with 18 bases between. The chain employs TRBV15 and TRBJ1-5; possibly TRBD1 for D (6 bases). The origin of this receptor is a girl aged 2 to 10 with Fanconi anemia, due to receive a stem cell transplant. The source material was PBMCs, sampled before TCRalphabeta/CD19-depleted stem cell transplant. The CDR3 bases are TGTGCCACCTGTGGACAGAACGGCGAACCCCAGCATTTT. Translated: CATCGQNGEPQHF.